Listed below are T cell receptor beta chains from one sample, sequenced in a study of shared clonotypes between healthy human individuals. Using immunoSEQ multiplex PCR, the repertoire was profiled, and TCRdb retains in-frame clones only, with some absent. The repertoire consists of over a million clones, with 60% to 80% occurring once and the leading ten covering nearly 1.5%. Material: memory CD4+ T cells sorted from blood. Receptors originate from a young man in good health. Each CDR3 is given with its conserved first and last residue. Each record gives: clone size, D gene, J gene, V gene, CDR3 protein, CDR3 DNA. A D gene is named only where the DNA matches it firmly. Size is stated for part of the rows, as once, few or many counts, or as a class when the clone is expanded.

>few|.|TRBJ1-1|TRBV18
CASSRQENTEAFF
TGTGCCAGCTCACGACAGGAGAACACTGAAGCTTTCTTT
>.|.|TRBJ1-1|TRBV29-1
CSAGTPNTEAFF
TGCAGCGCTGGGACCCCGAACACTGAAGCTTTCTTT
>.|.|TRBJ1-5|TRBV7-8
CASSFPGQNQPQHF
TGTGCCAGCAGCTTCCCAGGACAGAATCAGCCCCAGCATTTT
>.|TRBD1|TRBJ1-6|TRBV30
CAWRSDRDNSPLHF
TGTGCCTGGAGGTCCGACAGGGATAATTCACCCCTCCACTTT
>.|.|TRBJ1-5|TRBV5-6
CASSTQGISNQPQHF
TGTGCCAGCAGTACTCAGGGTATTAGCAATCAGCCCCAGCATTTT
>many|.|TRBJ1-1|TRBV7-8
CASSIPQWNTEAFF
TGTGCCAGCAGCATACCCCAGTGGAACACTGAAGCTTTCTTT
>.|TRBD1|TRBJ2-4|TRBV19
CASRPVKVGGDLAKNIQYF
TGTGCCAGTAGACCCGTAAAGGTAGGGGGCGATCTGGCCAAAAACATTCAGTACTTC
>.|.|TRBJ1-4|TRBV21-1
CASSKEVGGHNEKLFF
TGTGCCAGCAGCAAAGAGGTAGGGGGTCATAATGAAAAACTGTTTTTT
>.|.|TRBJ1-2|TRBV9
CASSAWADSPYGYTF
TGTGCCAGCAGCGCGTGGGCCGACAGCCCCTATGGCTACACCTTC
>.|.|TRBJ2-5|TRBV14
CASKAAKETQYF
TGTGCCAGCAAGGCTGCTAAAGAGACCCAGTACTTC
>.|TRBD2|TRBJ2-5|TRBV6-6
CASSYSSGAQYF
TGTGCCAGCAGTTACTCGAGCGGGGCCCAGTACTTC
>.|.|TRBJ2-2|TRBV7-2
CASSLARGGTGELFF
TGTGCCAGCAGCCTGGCGCGAGGGGGAACCGGGGAGCTGTTTTTT
>.|.|TRBJ1-5|TRBV4-3
CASSQDLRAGNQPQHF
TGCGCCAGCAGCCAAGATCTAAGAGCGGGCAATCAGCCCCAGCATTTT
>.|.|TRBJ1-2|TRBV28
CASSAAQGVGGYTF
TGTGCCAGCAGTGCCGCACAGGGAGTTGGCGGCTACACCTTC
>.|TRBD1|TRBJ2-3|TRBV5-1
CASSPYGTVGTDTQYF
TGCGCCAGCAGCCCATACGGGACAGTGGGCACAGATACGCAGTATTTT
>.|.|TRBJ1-1|TRBV19
CASSMARGNTEAFF
TGTGCCAGTAGTATGGCCAGGGGAAACACTGAAGCTTTCTTT
>.|.|TRBJ1-1|TRBV6-5
CASSYMGGARSEAFF
TGTGCCAGCAGTTACATGGGGGGCGCGAGGTCCGAAGCTTTCTTT
>.|TRBD2|TRBJ2-5|TRBV30
CAWSTSGGGTQYF
TGTGCCTGGAGTACTAGCGGGGGTGGGACCCAGTACTTC
>.|.|TRBJ2-3|TRBV27
CASSLIHGTDTQYF
TGTGCCAGCAGTTTAATTCACGGGACAGATACGCAGTATTTT
>.|TRBD2|TRBJ2-2|TRBV30
CAWSGLDVNTGELFF
TGTGCCTGGAGCGGACTAGACGTCAACACCGGGGAGCTGTTTTTT
>.|TRBD1|TRBJ2-7|TRBV6-1
CASSEAMARGFREQYF
TGTGCCAGCAGTGAAGCGATGGCCAGGGGGTTTCGCGAGCAGTACTTC
>.|TRBD1|TRBJ1-2|TRBV2
CASKQGVSGYGYTF
TGTGCCAGCAAACAGGGGGTAAGCGGCTATGGCTACACCTTC